Sequencing of this TCR beta chain was carried out in a study of blood T cell repertoires in COVID-19. Study summary: Collection of acute and convalescent COVID-19 samples took place in the United States, Italy and Spain. From T cells, B-cell-depleted T cells, or PBMCs came the material, which was cDNA or gDNA.

Original methodology: How many nucleated cells were present was estimated from reference gene primer amplification. Sequencing was performed with immunoSEQ multiplex PCR; in TCRdb, only in-frame clones are kept and a portion is missing. The DNA gave D and trimming, while V, J and clone size come from that table. The table lists some 73,000 clones, around 81% of them singletons, with 25% to 30% in the top ten. V lost 5 bases and J lost 5, with 12 bases in between. The germline CDR1 and CDR2 sequences are ENHRY and SYGVKD. This CDR3 is 13 amino acids long. Sequencing used peripheral blood. The clonotype comes from a human donor in a cohort sampled during active COVID-19. The genes are TRBV10-3 and TRBJ2-5; D possibly corresponds to TRBD1 (6 bases). CDR3 amino acids: CAISTQGSETQYF. CDR3 nucleotides: TGTGCCATCAGTACACAGGGTTCTGAGACCCAGTACTTC.